The 27 T cell receptor beta chains reported below all come from one sample, sequenced in a study of blood T cell repertoires in COVID-19. The method was immunoSEQ multiplex PCR; TCRdb's version includes in-frame clones alone and lacks a portion of them. The table records around 56,000 clones, more than 60% of them present only once. Input material: peripheral blood. These receptors were obtained from a woman in her 70s with acute or convalescent COVID-19.

The gene calls are TRBV19 and TRBJ1-2, with D maybe TRBD1 (5 bases). This CDR3 comprises 12 residues. Trimming took off 6 bases at V and 8 bases at J, with 13 bases between the two ends. CDR1 is LNHDA and CDR2 is SQIVND in the germline V gene (reference sequence). CDR3 DNA: TGTGCCAGTAGCCATAAGGAGGGGGGCTACACCTTC. Translating it yields CASSHKEGGYTF.

The DNA for the CDR3 is TGTGCCAGCATCCACGGGACAGGGTTTCATGGCTACACCTTC. It translates to CASIHGTGFHGYTF. The chain combines TRBV28 with TRBJ1-2, with 9 bases lining up with TRBD1. The CDR3 is 14 residues long. V lost 7 bases to trimming and J lost 6 bases; unmatched junction nucleotides: 9. Germline V gene data show CDR1 as MDHEN and CDR2 as SYDVKM.

This clone has just one count. The CDR3 nucleotides are TGTGCCAGCAAAAGGACAGGGGTGAATCAGCCCCAGCATTTT. It yields the protein CASKRTGVNQPQHF. The gene calls are TRBV5-6 and TRBJ1-5, with 9 bases that match TRBD1. V was pared by 6 bases and J by 4 bases, with 5 bases of the junction left unmatched. The CDR3 is 14 residues long. Germline V gene sequence: CDR1 SGHDT, CDR2 YYEEEE.

V usage is TRBV9 and J usage is TRBJ2-3, with D maybe TRBD1 (6 bases). With 5 bases removed from V and 2 bases from J, the gap between germline ends came to 12 bases. The CDR3 is 14 amino acids. CDR1 and CDR2 from the germline V gene are SGDLS and YYNGEE. In DNA form, the CDR3 reads TGTGCCAGCAGTTTAGGACAGAACACAGATACGCAGTATTTT. Translated, it gives CASSLGQNTDTQYF.

The rearrangement uses TRBV6-4 and TRBJ2-6; TRBD1 matches 8 bases. V gave up 3 bases and J gave up 12 bases; unmatched junction bases: 4. Germline CDR1 and CDR2: MRHNA and SNTAGT. The CDR3 length is 13 residues. The CDR3 spells CASSEGTGSVLTF. The CDR3 coding sequence is TGTGCCAGCAGTGAAGGGACAGGATCCGTCCTGACTTTC.

The rearrangement uses TRBV5-1 and TRBJ1-1, with 10 bases fitting TRBD1. The CDR3 runs to 15 residues. CDR1 SGHRS and CDR2 YFSETQ come from the germline V gene. Germline trimming cut 0 bases from V and 4 bases from J; bases unmatched to any gene: 3. CDR3 amino acids: CASSLGQGARTEAFF. The CDR3 DNA reads TGCGCCAGCAGCTTGGGACAGGGGGCGCGCACTGAAGCTTTCTTT.

The V gene is TRBV4-1, the J gene TRBJ2-5; TRBD2 matches 8 bases. The CDR3 extends over 19 amino acids. Germline V CDR1 and CDR2: MGHRA, YSYEKL. V lost 3 bases to trimming and J lost 5 bases; unmatched junction nucleotides: 20. The CDR3 DNA reads as TGCGCCAGCAGCCAGGATCTAGGGGCGGGGCGGGGGGCTTATGAGACCCAGTACTTC. Translating gives CASSQDLGAGRGAYETQYF.

The rearrangement joins TRBV12-3 or TRBV12-4 to TRBJ2-5; a weak D match, TRBD1 (5 bases). The V end lost 5 bases, the J end lost 5 bases, and 12 bases lay between the germline ends. The CDR3 covers 13 residues. CDR3 amino acids: CASSPQGWETQYF. The CDR3 bases are TGTGCCAGCAGTCCCCAGGGTTGGGAGACCCAGTACTTC.

DNA for the CDR3: TGTGCCAGCAGCCCCGGTGGGGGGGGGCCCAGAAACGAGCAGTACTTC. The encoded protein is CASSPGGGGPRNEQYF. The chain is built from TRBV3-1 (or the pseudogene TRBV3-2) and TRBJ2-7; weak D call: TRBD2 (7 bases). V was cut by 4 bases and J by 5 bases, with 21 bases left in between. The V gene's germline CDR1 is LGHDT and CDR2 YNNKEL (reference sequence). The length of the CDR3 is 16 residues.

V and J are TRBV7-2 and TRBJ2-5, with 7 bases fitting TRBD1. V was pared by 5 bases and J by 2 bases, with 8 bases of the junction left unmatched. The length of the CDR3 is 15 residues. Germline V gene data show CDR1 as SGHTA and CDR2 as FQGNSA. In DNA form, the CDR3 reads TGTGCCAGCAGCGACAACACAGGGGAGCAAGAGACCCAGTACTTC. Translation: CASSDNTGEQETQYF.

The chain uses TRBV6-5 and TRBJ1-5, with a tentative D call TRBD1 (6 bases). The CDR3 totals 15 residues. The V end lost 5 bases, the J end lost 1 base, and 12 bases lay between the germline ends. CDR1 MNHEY and CDR2 SVGAGI come from the germline V gene. The CDR3 nucleotides read TGTGCCAGCAGTCCACATACAGGGAGCAATCAGCCCCAGCATTTT. It encodes CASSPHTGSNQPQHF.

V gene TRBV6-5 combines with J gene TRBJ1-1, with 9 bases that match TRBD1. This CDR3 has 16 amino acids. The germline V gene encodes CDR1 MNHEY and CDR2 SVGAGI. V shed 2 bases, J shed 5 bases, and the junction held 9 bases outside the gene matches. CDR3 in amino acids: CASSYPSDRGETEAFF. CDR3 bases: TGTGCCAGCAGTTACCCATCGGACAGGGGCGAGACTGAAGCTTTCTTT.

This clone turned up a few times. This rearrangement joins TRBV28 to TRBJ1-2, with 8 nucleotides matching TRBD1. The CDR3 totals 13 residues. V lost 6 bases to trimming and J lost 8 bases; unmatched junction nucleotides: 8. Germline lookup yields CDR1 MDHEN and CDR2 SYDVKM. CDR3 sequence reads: CASRTQGALGYTF. In DNA, the CDR3 is TGTGCCAGCAGAACCCAGGGGGCGCTCGGCTACACCTTC.

This clone was seen a few times. V and J are TRBV3-1 (or the pseudogene TRBV3-2) and TRBJ1-2; D is uncertain. The CDR3 extends over 11 amino acids. Trimming removed 1 base from V and 8 bases from J, with 5 bases in between. Germline loops: CDR1 LGHDT, CDR2 YNNKEL (reference sequence). The CDR3 sequence is CASSQGGGYTF. In DNA, the CDR3 is TGTGCCAGCAGCCAAGGAGGGGGCTACACCTTC.

Only one count was recorded for this clone. The V and J genes are TRBV27 and TRBJ2-7; D is unclear. This CDR3 comprises 15 residues. V lost 6 bases, J lost 0 bases, and 15 bases lay in between. The germline CDR1 and CDR2 sequences are MNHEY and SMNVEV (reference sequence). CDR3 protein: CASSNLLGGSYEQYF. The CDR3 region has the DNA TGTGCCAGCAGCAACCTTCTCGGCGGCTCCTACGAGCAGTACTTC.

This clone was detected a few times. The rearrangement uses TRBV7-2 and TRBJ2-5, with D maybe TRBD1 (5 bases). The CDR3 has 13 residues. The V end was cut by 2 bases, the J end by 5 bases, with 9 bases between. CDR1 and CDR2 from the germline V gene are SGHTA and FQGNSA. The CDR3 coding sequence is TGTGCCAGCAGCTTATGGCAGGGCGAGACCCAGTACTTC. Its translation is CASSLWQGETQYF.

The V call is TRBV7-3, the J call TRBJ2-5; a weak D match, TRBD1 (5 bases). The CDR3 totals 13 residues. Germline assignment: CDR1 SGHTA and CDR2 FQGTGA. Trimming took 5 bases from V and 1 from J, leaving 8 bases between them. The CDR3, as DNA: TGTGCCAGCAGCCGCGACAGCCAAGAGACCCAGTACTTC. Encoded protein: CASSRDSQETQYF.

The V and J genes are TRBV5-1 and TRBJ2-1; unclear D gene. Trimming left V 0 bases short and J 0 bases short, with 13 bases between. This CDR3 is 17 amino acids long. Germline-derived CDR1 and CDR2 are SGHRS and YFSETQ. CDR3 nucleotides: TGCGCCAGCAGCTTGGAAGCCATCTTAAGCTCCTACAATGAGCAGTTCTTC. Translating gives CASSLEAILSSYNEQFF. Combining the CDR3 with reference TRBV5-1 and TRBJ2-1 gives the whole variable domain KAGVTQTPRYLIKTRGQQVTLSCSPISGHRSVSWYQQTPGQGLQFLFEYFSETQRNKGNFPGRFSGRQFSNSRSEMNVSTLELGDSALYLCASSLEAILSSYNEQFFGPGTRLTVL.

The CDR3 bases are TGCGCCAGCAGCTCCGGGACAAACTATGGCTACACCTTC. It is translated as CASSSGTNYGYTF. The rearrangement links TRBV5-1 to TRBJ1-2; tentatively, D is TRBD1 (6 bases). Germline V lookup: CDR1 SGHRS, CDR2 YFSETQ. The CDR3 has 13 amino acids. V was clipped by 3 bases and J by 2 bases, with 8 bases between them. Looking up the rest from reference TRBV5-1 and TRBJ1-2 gives the full variable domain: KAGVTQTPRYLIKTRGQQVTLSCSPISGHRSVSWYQQTPGQGLQFLFEYFSETQRNKGNFPGRFSGRQFSNSRSEMNVSTLELGDSALYLCASSSGTNYGYTFGSGTRLTVV.

The DNA of the CDR3 is TGTGCCAGCAGTTACGACAGGGGGGTAGCAGCTGAAGCTTTCTTT. It translates to CASSYDRGVAAEAFF. This chain uses TRBV6-5 with TRBJ1-1; 9 positions agree with TRBD1. Germline-derived CDR1 and CDR2 are MNHEY and SVGAGI. V trimming: 2 bases; J trimming: 6 bases; junction bases outside the gene matches: 7. The CDR3 spans 15 residues.

For the CDR3, the DNA is TGCGCCAGCAGCTTGGAGAACGGGGGGACTGAAGCTTTCTTT. Translation gives CASSLENGGTEAFF. The V call is TRBV5-1, the J call TRBJ1-1; possible D gene TRBD1, 5 bases. The germline gives CDR1 SGHRS, CDR2 YFSETQ. This CDR3 comprises 14 residues. With 0 bases removed from V and 5 bases from J, the gap between germline ends came to 11 bases. The entire variable domain, with the rest obtained from reference TRBV5-1 and TRBJ1-1, is as follows: KAGVTQTPRYLIKTRGQQVTLSCSPISGHRSVSWYQQTPGQGLQFLFEYFSETQRNKGNFPGRFSGRQFSNSRSEMNVSTLELGDSALYLCASSLENGGTEAFFGQGTRLTVV.

The CDR3 reads CASSEGLKETQYF. The CDR3 nucleotides are TGTGCCAGCTCGGAGGGACTAAAAGAGACCCAGTACTTC. V gene TRBV18 combines with J gene TRBJ2-5, with 7 nucleotides matching TRBD2. The V segment lost 6 bases and the J segment 3 bases; nucleotides outside the gene matches: 4. Germline V gene data show CDR1 as KGHSH and CDR2 as LQKENI. CDR3 size: 13 residues. The full variable domain, rest sourced from reference TRBV18 and TRBJ2-5, is NAGVMQNPRHLVRRRGQEARLRCSPMKGHSHVYWYRQLPEEGLKFMVYLQKENIIDESGMPKERFSAEFPKEGPSILRIQQVVRGDSAAYFCASSEGLKETQYFGPGTRLLVL.

This chain joins TRBV18 and TRBJ1-5, with TRBD1 identical over 9 bases. The V gene's germline CDR1 is KGHSH and CDR2 LQKENI. Unmatched junction bases numbered 6, after V lost 4 bases and J lost 5 bases. The CDR3 has 15 residues. The CDR3 region is CASSRTGDLYQPQHF. Written as DNA, the CDR3 is TGTGCCAGCTCACGGACAGGGGATCTGTATCAGCCCCAGCATTTT.

The chain is built from TRBV4-2 and TRBJ1-5; no clear D. V lost 0 bases and J 11 bases, leaving 17 bases between the germline ends. The CDR3 runs 15 residues. The germline V gene encodes CDR1 LGHNA and CDR2 YNFKEQ. The CDR3 sequence: CASSQDQASPMSQHF. CDR3 DNA: TGTGCCAGCAGCCAAGATCAGGCCAGCCCTATGTCCCAGCATTTT.

The rearrangement joins TRBV24-1 to TRBJ1-6, with 8 bases aligning to TRBD1. With 3 bases clipped from V and 8 bases from J, the junction kept 17 bases outside the gene matches. The CDR3 sequence is 19 residues long. Germline-derived CDR1 and CDR2 are KGHDR and SFDVKD. The CDR3 loop reads CATSDPNLPRDRPYSPLHF. As DNA, the CDR3 is TGTGCCACCAGTGATCCAAATCTACCTCGGGACAGGCCCTATTCACCCCTCCACTTT.

The chain employs TRBV27 and TRBJ1-5, with D unresolved. This CDR3 comprises 15 residues. V was clipped by 3 bases and J by 0 bases, with 9 bases between them. Germline loops: CDR1 MNHEY, CDR2 SMNVEV (reference sequence). The CDR3 spells CASSLNRHSNQPQHF. Here the CDR3 DNA reads TGTGCCAGCAGTTTGAACAGACATAGCAATCAGCCCCAGCATTTT.

The gene calls are TRBV24-1 and TRBJ1-5; D is perhaps TRBD1 (5 bases). This CDR3 spans 13 amino acids. V lost 4 bases and J 7 bases, leaving 10 bases between the germline ends. The germline CDR1 and CDR2 sequences are KGHDR and SFDVKD. CDR3 protein: CATSESGQQPQHF. DNA of the CDR3: TGTGCCACCAGTGAATCAGGGCAACAGCCCCAGCATTTT.